The TCR beta chain described here comes from a study of cytomegalovirus exposure and HLA in healthy donors. Points from the study as a whole: Later analysis associated a missense DCLRE1C variant with TCR beta V- and J-gene trimming. Later analysis showed most CMV-associated TCR beta chains appearing HLA-restricted.

Vbeta (60) and Jbeta (13) primers were used in the PCR. Only in-frame clones appear in the TCRdb table, and some are missing; sequencing was by immunoSEQ multiplex PCR. This sample has some 120,000 clones; roughly 79% occur once, and the top ten carry 3.1%. Trimming removed 8 bases from V and 4 bases from J, with 29 bases in between. The CDR3 is 18 amino acids. Germline V CDR1 and CDR2: MDHEN, SYDVKM. Worth noting for this clone: Antigen unknown.

This rearrangement joins TRBV28 to TRBJ1-2, with D unresolved. This sequence was found in a man aged 25-45 years in good health and CMV-seronegative. The sample consisted of PBMCs. CDR3 sequence reads: CASFLPDGGSTGSYGYTF. CDR3 nucleotide sequence: TGTGCCAGCTTCCTCCCGGACGGAGGGAGCACCGGCTCCTATGGCTACACCTTC.